Each of the 13 T cell receptor beta chains below was sequenced from the same sample in a study of cytomegalovirus exposure and HLA in healthy donors. PCR was performed using 60 Vbeta and 13 Jbeta primers. TCRdb's copy holds only in-frame clones and misses some; the assay was immunoSEQ multiplex PCR. The table lists some 100,000 clones, 70% to 80% of them singletons. The sequenced sample was PBMCs. The receptor source for this set is a woman aged 40 to 49 in good health and CMV-seropositive.

This clone was seen a few times. The chain recombines TRBV2 with TRBJ1-2; D unclear. Trimming shortened V by 5 bases and J by 3 bases, and 10 bases separated the two germline ends. Per the germline V gene, CDR1 is SNHLY and CDR2 is FYNNEI. This CDR3 region has 13 residues. The CDR3 bases are TGTGCCAGCAGTTCCCTTGAGTACTATGGCTACACCTTC. Encoded protein: CASSSLEYYGYTF.

The genes are TRBV7-2 and TRBJ2-3; D may be TRBD1 (6 bases). V was trimmed by 6 bases and J by 3 bases, leaving 10 bases between them. CDR3 size: 13 residues. The germline V gene has CDR1 SGHTA and CDR2 FQGNSA. The CDR3 loop reads CASSFTGTDTQYF. In nucleotides, the CDR3 is TGTGCCAGCAGTTTTACAGGGACAGATACGCAGTATTTT.

The V call is TRBV5-4, the J call TRBJ2-2, with 8 bases matching TRBD1. This CDR3 is 15 amino acids long. With V trimmed by 4 bases and J by 6 bases, 8 bases remained unmatched. CDR1 is SGHNT, CDR2 YYREEE, per germline (reference sequence). The CDR3 loop is CASSGQGFVAGELFF. Written as DNA, the CDR3 is TGTGCCAGCAGCGGACAGGGTTTCGTAGCCGGGGAGCTGTTTTTT.

This chain connects TRBV5-4 to TRBJ1-2; 7 bases are shared with TRBD1. Germline-derived CDR1 and CDR2 are SGHNT and YYREEE (reference sequence). Germline trimming cut 5 bases from V and 7 bases from J; bases unmatched to any gene: 11. This CDR3 contains 14 residues. The CDR3 loop reads CASSPQGGWSGYTF. DNA for the CDR3: TGTGCCAGCAGTCCTCAGGGGGGTTGGAGTGGCTACACCTTC.

The chain uses TRBV4-1 and TRBJ1-6; tentative D call: TRBD1 (6 bases). CDR3 length: 15 amino acids. CDR1 MGHRA and CDR2 YSYEKL come from the germline V gene. V was shortened by 3 bases and J by 7 bases, with 13 bases between the two germline ends. The CDR3 region has the DNA TGCGCCAGCAGCCAGGAACAGGGTTGGAATTCACCCCTCCACTTT. This sequence encodes CASSQEQGWNSPLHF.

This clone has only one observation. V gene TRBV7-2 combines with J gene TRBJ1-1; TRBD1 might be the D (5 bases). The CDR3 spans 15 residues. Germline CDR1 and CDR2: SGHTA and FQGNSA. Trimming removed 5 bases at V and 0 bases at J, with 13 bases between. The chain's CDR3 is CASSKPQAMNTEAFF. CDR3 bases: TGTGCCAGCAGCAAACCACAGGCAATGAACACTGAAGCTTTCTTT.

The chain combines TRBV6-6 with TRBJ1-2, with 8 bases aligning to TRBD1. The V segment lost 6 bases and the J segment 4 bases; nucleotides outside the gene matches: 4. CDR3 length: 13 residues. CDR1 MNHNY and CDR2 SVGAGI come from the germline V gene (reference sequence). For the CDR3, the DNA is TGTGCCAGCAGGTCCAGGGGGCCCTATGGCTACACCTTC. Encoded protein: CASRSRGPYGYTF.

The chain couples TRBV6-5 to TRBJ2-1, with TRBD1 identical over 9 bases. This CDR3 spans 15 amino acids. Germline V lookup: CDR1 MNHEY, CDR2 SVGAGI. V lost 1 base and J lost 7; bases outside the gene matches: 5. The CDR3 nucleotides are TGTGCCAGCAGTTACTTGTCGGGACAGGGTAATGAGCAGTTCTTC. Its translation: CASSYLSGQGNEQFF.

The CDR3 region is CASSTGGNTEAFF. The CDR3 coding sequence is TGTGCCAGCAGTACAGGGGGTAACACTGAAGCTTTCTTT. The chain is built from TRBV27 and TRBJ1-1; TRBD1 agrees at 8 bases. The trim removed 5 bases at V and 2 bases at J, leaving 1 base unmatched. The CDR3 covers 13 residues. Germline V gives CDR1 MNHEY, CDR2 SMNVEV (reference sequence).

The chain couples TRBV14 to TRBJ2-2, with D perhaps TRBD1 (5 bases). The CDR3 spans 17 residues. V dropped 4 bases and J dropped 0 bases, with 15 bases sitting between them. CDR1 is SGHDN, CDR2 FVKESK, per germline. The CDR3 region has the DNA TGTGCCAGCAGCCCGTGGCATGACAGCACGAACACCGGGGAGCTGTTTTTT. Its translation: CASSPWHDSTNTGELFF.

Concerning this clone: The identical CDR3 is also encoded by other nucleotide sequences in the sample. The chain recombines TRBV7-2 with TRBJ2-7; D perhaps matches TRBD2 (5 bases). Germline V gives CDR1 SGHTA, CDR2 FQGNSA. The CDR3 is made up of 16 amino acids. V was trimmed by 8 bases and J by 4 bases, leaving 24 bases between them. The CDR3 spells CASSLKPGISRYEQYF. In DNA form, the CDR3 reads TGTGCCAGCTCCCTCAAACCGGGAATATCGAGGTACGAGCAGTACTTC.

This chain uses TRBV27 with TRBJ2-7, with TRBD1 as a possible D gene (6 bases). CDR3 length equals 16 residues. Germline lookup yields CDR1 MNHEY and CDR2 SMNVEV (reference sequence). V shed 2 bases and J shed 1 base, with 15 bases lying between them. CDR3 residues: CASSLPSRQASYEQYF. DNA of the CDR3: TGTGCCAGCAGTTTACCCTCCAGACAGGCTTCCTACGAGCAGTACTTC.

This chain links TRBV30 with TRBJ2-6, with 7 nucleotides matching TRBD1. The J segment lost 2 bases and the V segment lost 1 base, leaving 11 bases of the junction unmatched. Per the germline V gene, CDR1 is GTSNPN and CDR2 is SVGIG (reference sequence). This CDR3 is 18 amino acids long. As DNA, the CDR3 is TGTGCCTGGAGTGAGTTCTTCGACAGGGTACCTGGGGCCAACGTCCTGACTTTC. Translated, it gives CAWSEFFDRVPGANVLTF.